Presented here are 23 T cell receptor beta chains from one specimen sequenced in a study of blood T cell repertoires in COVID-19. Measured with immunoSEQ multiplex PCR; TCRdb has only the in-frame clones, and not every one. Altogether over 400,000 clones are present, approximately 85% being singletons, with the ten largest covering approximately 3.2%. Sequenced: peripheral blood. The source of these receptors is a human donor in a cohort sampled during active COVID-19.

The chain couples TRBV3-1 (or the pseudogene TRBV3-2) to TRBJ2-7; weak D call: TRBD1 (5 bases). The V and J ends lost 1 base and 1 base respectively, with 8 bases between them. Per the germline V gene, CDR1 is LGHDT and CDR2 is YNNKEL (reference sequence). The CDR3 extends over 14 amino acids. This CDR3 is CASSQGPGSYEQYF. The CDR3 DNA sequence: TGTGCCAGCAGCCAAGGCCCAGGGTCCTACGAGCAGTACTTC.

The V call is TRBV29-1, the J call TRBJ2-1; D is uncertain. Germline V lookup: CDR1 SQVTM, CDR2 ANQGSEA. This CDR3 region has 12 residues. V was pared by 3 bases and J by 4 bases, with 7 bases between. In DNA form, the CDR3 reads TGCAGCGTTGAGGGCAGGTACAATGAGCAGTTCTTC. Protein product: CSVEGRYNEQFF.

For the CDR3, the DNA is TGTGCCAGCGGCCCAGGGGGACGGACACAGTTCTTC. It is translated as CASGPGGRTQFF. The chain employs TRBV7-9 and TRBJ2-1, with TRBD1 identical over 7 bases. Per the germline V gene, CDR1 is SEHNR and CDR2 is FQNEAQ (reference sequence). V shed 8 bases, J shed 13 bases, and the junction held 11 bases outside the gene matches. CDR3 length: 12 residues.

This CDR3 reads CASSYYGGHGYTF. The CDR3 bases are TGTGCCAGCAGTTACTATGGGGGCCACGGCTACACCTTC. The chain is built from TRBV6-5 and TRBJ1-2; possible D gene TRBD1, 6 bases. Germline assignment: CDR1 MNHEY and CDR2 SVGAGI. The CDR3 covers 13 residues. Trimming pared 1 base from V and 8 bases from J, leaving 11 bases between.

The rearrangement links TRBV27 to TRBJ1-4; the D gene is possibly TRBD1 (5 bases). Trimming left V 3 bases short and J 4 bases short, with 9 bases between. CDR1 is MNHEY and CDR2 is SMNVEV in the germline V gene (reference sequence). The CDR3 loop spans 14 amino acids. The CDR3 region has the DNA TGTGCCAGCAGTTTTAGGGGACTTAATGAAAAACTGTTTTTT. Translation gives CASSFRGLNEKLFF.

V and J are TRBV24-1 and TRBJ2-3; D is uncertain. The CDR3 consists of 15 residues. Looked up from germline, CDR1 is KGHDR and CDR2 is SFDVKD. V was shortened by 7 bases and J by 1 base, with 14 bases between the two germline ends. CDR3 DNA sequence: TGTGCCACCAGCGACACATCTCCTGGCACAGATACGCAGTATTTT. Translated, it gives CATSDTSPGTDTQYF.

The chain couples TRBV5-1 to TRBJ2-3; 12 nucleotides line up with TRBD2. Germline CDR1 reads SGHRS; CDR2 reads YFSETQ. V gave up 4 bases and J gave up 3 bases; unmatched junction bases: 6. CDR3 length: 16 amino acids. This chain's CDR3 is CASSPGLAGLTDTQYF. The CDR3 nucleotides are TGCGCCAGCAGCCCGGGACTAGCGGGTTTGACAGATACGCAGTATTTT.

This clone is a singleton in its sample. The V call is TRBV12-5, the J call TRBJ2-7; D is unresolved. Germline assignment: CDR1 LGHNT and CDR2 FRNRAP. V was pared by 4 bases and J by 3 bases, with 4 bases between. CDR3 length: 11 residues. The CDR3 nucleotides read TGTGCTAGTGGTTCACTCTACGAGCAGTACTTC. The encoded protein is CASGSLYEQYF. Looking up the rest from reference TRBV12-5 and TRBJ2-7 gives the full variable domain: DARVTQTPRHKVTEMGQEVTMRCQPILGHNTVFWYRQTMMQGLELLAYFRNRAPLDDSGMPKDRFSAEMPDATLATLKIQPSEPRDSAVYFCASGSLYEQYFGPGTRLTVT.

The V call is TRBV6-6, the J call TRBJ2-1; the D gene is possibly TRBD1 (6 bases). CDR1 is MNHNY and CDR2 is SVGAGI in the germline V gene (reference sequence). This CDR3 comprises 16 residues. V was pared by 4 bases and J by 0 bases, with 13 bases between. CDR3 loop: CASSSPQGPSYNEQFF. The CDR3 region has the DNA TGTGCCAGCAGTTCTCCCCAGGGGCCCTCCTACAATGAGCAGTTCTTC.

The V gene is TRBV2, the J gene TRBJ1-1; D is uncertain. Trimming removed 8 bases from V and 0 bases from J, with 10 bases in between. The CDR3 covers 13 residues. Germline lookup yields CDR1 SNHLY and CDR2 FYNNEI. The CDR3 protein is CASYFGLNTEAFF. CDR3 nucleotide sequence: TGTGCCAGCTACTTCGGTCTGAACACTGAAGCTTTCTTT.

The chain combines TRBV5-1 with TRBJ2-7; 11 positions agree with TRBD2. The germline V gene has CDR1 SGHRS and CDR2 YFSETQ. The CDR3 loop spans 16 amino acids. The junction had 5 bases not matched to a gene; V was cut back by 3 bases and J by 0 bases. In nucleotides, the CDR3 is TGCGCCAGCAGCTCGGGACTAGCGGAAAGCTCCTACGAGCAGTACTTC. Its protein product is CASSSGLAESSYEQYF.

V gene TRBV28 combines with J gene TRBJ1-1; TRBD1 aligns across 9 bases. CDR3 length: 11 amino acids. Germline assignment: CDR1 MDHEN and CDR2 SYDVKM. V was pared by 8 bases and J by 13 bases, with 8 bases of the junction left unmatched. DNA for the CDR3: TGTGCCAGCCTGACCACAGGGGGCGTTTTCTTT. Its protein is CASLTTGGVFF.

The V call is TRBV28, the J call TRBJ1-2; 9 bases are a match to TRBD1. CDR1 and CDR2 from the germline V gene are MDHEN and SYDVKM. The CDR3 spans 17 residues. Unmatched junction bases numbered 9, after V lost 2 bases and J lost 2 bases. The CDR3: CASSLKRGTGPNYGYTF. The CDR3 DNA is TGTGCCAGCAGTTTAAAGAGGGGGACAGGGCCCAACTATGGCTACACCTTC.

The chain combines TRBV7-9 with TRBJ1-2, with D perhaps TRBD1 (5 bases). With 1 base removed from V and 2 bases from J, the gap between germline ends came to 11 bases. This CDR3 has 15 amino acids. Germline CDR1 reads SEHNR; CDR2 reads FQNEAQ (reference sequence). This CDR3 is CASSLGGRTNYGYTF. CDR3 nucleotides: TGTGCCAGCAGCTTAGGGGGTCGGACAAACTATGGCTACACCTTC.

The V gene is TRBV30, the J gene TRBJ1-3; D call uncertain. V was clipped by 6 bases and J by 5 bases, with 17 bases between them. This CDR3 contains 14 residues. Germline values: CDR1 GTSNPN, CDR2 SVGIG (reference sequence). CDR3 in amino acids: CACQTRTRRNTIYF. The CDR3 DNA reads as TGTGCCTGCCAAACCAGGACTCGCAGAAACACCATATATTTT.

This clone was found a few times. The chain recombines TRBV18 with TRBJ1-6, with unresolved D. With 0 bases removed from V and 6 bases from J, the gap between germline ends came to 12 bases. Germline V gene data show CDR1 as KGHSH and CDR2 as LQKENI. The CDR3 is 16 residues long. The CDR3 reads CASSPPGALANSPLHF. The CDR3 nucleotides read TGTGCCAGCTCACCACCGGGAGCATTAGCTAATTCACCCCTCCACTTT.

Worth noting for this clone: Other DNA sequences in this specimen translate into the identical CDR3. This chain joins TRBV7-2 and TRBJ1-1; TRBD1 might be the D (6 bases). V shed 4 bases and J shed 5 bases, with 11 bases lying between them. Germline V lookup: CDR1 SGHTA, CDR2 FQGNSA. The CDR3 runs to 13 residues. The CDR3 coding sequence is TGTGCCAGCAGCTCACAGGGAAATACTGAAGCTTTCTTT. As protein: CASSSQGNTEAFF.

The rearrangement joins TRBV11-3 to TRBJ2-7; TRBD2 might be the D (7 bases). The length of the CDR3 is 14 residues. Trimming removed 4 bases from V and 5 bases from J, with 15 bases in between. Germline V gene sequence: CDR1 SGHNT, CDR2 YENEEA. The CDR3 loop reads CASSSRRGHDEQYF. As DNA, the CDR3 is TGTGCCAGCAGCTCACGGCGGGGGCACGACGAGCAGTACTTC.

V and J are TRBV18 and TRBJ1-4; D not resolved. This CDR3 has 15 amino acids. V lost 5 bases, J lost 2 bases, and 12 bases lay in between. Germline V gene lookup returns CDR1 KGHSH and CDR2 LQKENI. The CDR3 is CASSSDFGTNEKLFF. Here the CDR3 DNA reads TGTGCCAGCTCATCAGACTTCGGTACTAATGAAAAACTGTTTTTT.

The chain has TRBV4-1 and TRBJ2-1; 7 nucleotides line up with TRBD2. Germline CDR1 and CDR2: MGHRA and YSYEKL. The CDR3 covers 17 residues. The V segment lost 1 base and the J segment 5 bases; nucleotides outside the gene matches: 11. CDR3 amino acids: CASSQGWGGRGDNEQFF. CDR3 DNA: TGCGCCAGCAGCCAAGGATGGGGCGGGAGAGGGGACAATGAGCAGTTCTTC.

This clone is a singleton in its sample. The chain employs TRBV6-1 and TRBJ1-5; 9 nucleotides line up with TRBD1. V was clipped by 4 bases and J by 0 bases; unmatched bases: 7. This CDR3 spans 17 amino acids. Germline loops: CDR1 MNHNS, CDR2 SASEGT. The CDR3 DNA sequence: TGTGCCAGCAGTGCCCGGGACAGGGAAAATAGCAATCAGCCCCAGCATTTT. The encoded protein is CASSARDRENSNQPQHF.

The chain is built from TRBV25-1 and TRBJ2-5; 8 positions agree with TRBD1. The V and J ends lost 3 bases and 2 bases, in that order; junction bases with no gene match: 14. The CDR3 is made up of 18 amino acids. Germline V CDR1 and CDR2: MGHDK, SYGVNS. The CDR3 protein is CASSDPRRGQVVQETQYF. The CDR3 DNA reads as TGTGCCAGCAGTGACCCTCGTCGGGGACAGGTCGTTCAAGAGACCCAGTACTTC.

This clone has a handful of counts. The chain has TRBV4-3 and TRBJ1-1; D is ambiguous. Germline-derived CDR1 and CDR2 are LGHNA and YSLEER. V was pared by 0 bases and J by 8 bases, with 10 bases between. CDR3 length: 13 residues. The CDR3 sequence: CASSQEAGLEAFF. The CDR3 coding sequence is TGCGCCAGCAGCCAAGAAGCGGGCCTGGAAGCTTTCTTT.